What follows are 7 T cell receptor beta chains derived from one specimen sequenced in a study of shared clonotypes between healthy human individuals. Data came from immunoSEQ multiplex PCR; TCRdb stores just in-frame clones and leaves some out. The sample has 2 million or so clones, about 95% seen once. The sequencing input was naive CD4+ T cells sorted from blood. Described subset: CD45RA+ positively selected. Source of these receptors: a man younger than 35 in good health.

This chain links TRBV18 with TRBJ2-7; 7 bases match TRBD1. V trimming: 3 bases; J trimming: 4 bases; junction bases outside the gene matches: 9. Germline CDR1 and CDR2: KGHSH and LQKENI. The CDR3 length is 15 residues. CDR3 amino acids: CASSPIRDSTYEQYF. CDR3 sequence (DNA): TGTGCCAGCTCACCGATCCGGGACAGCACTTACGAGCAGTACTTC.

V is TRBV7-8 and J is TRBJ1-6; no firm D call. Trimming removed 1 base at V and 10 bases at J, with 14 bases between. In germline, CDR1 is SGHVS, CDR2 FQNEAQ. The CDR3 totals 15 residues. The CDR3 sequence is CASSLGVVQASPLHF. The DNA of the CDR3 is TGTGCCAGCAGCTTAGGCGTGGTGCAGGCCTCACCCCTCCACTTT. The complete variable domain, with remaining parts taken from reference TRBV7-8 and TRBJ1-6, reads GAGVSQSPRYKVAKRGQDVALRCDPISGHVSLFWYQQALGQGPEFLTYFQNEAQLDKSGLPSDRFFAERPEGSVSTLKIQRTQQEDSAVYLCASSLGVVQASPLHFGNGTRLTVT.

The CDR3 region has the DNA TGTGCCAGCTCACCAAGTACAGGCGCGAACACCGGGGAGCTGTTTTTT. This gives the protein CASSPSTGANTGELFF. The genes are TRBV18 and TRBJ2-2; TRBD1 is a possible D gene (5 bases). The V gene lost 2 bases and the J gene lost 0 bases, with 10 bases spanning the gap. The CDR3 spans 16 residues. CDR1 and CDR2 from the germline V gene are KGHSH and LQKENI.

V is TRBV27 and J is TRBJ1-1; TRBD1 might be the D (5 bases). The V end lost 0 bases, the J end lost 1 base, and 6 bases lay between the germline ends. The germline gives CDR1 MNHEY, CDR2 SMNVEV (reference sequence). The CDR3 runs to 14 residues. CDR3 nucleotide sequence: TGTGCCAGCAGTTTATCAGGGGCGAACACTGAAGCTTTCTTT. Amino acids: CASSLSGANTEAFF.

The V call is TRBV25-1, the J call TRBJ2-4; possibly TRBD2 for D (5 bases). Looked up from germline, CDR1 is MGHDK and CDR2 is SYGVNS. The V gene lost 4 bases and the J gene lost 8 bases, with 15 bases spanning the gap. The CDR3 contains 14 residues. For the CDR3, the DNA is TGTGCCAGCAGTGCTCCCGAGGGTTGGGACATTCAGTACTTC. Translating gives CASSAPEGWDIQYF.

V and J are TRBV18 and TRBJ2-4; D call uncertain. Looked up from germline, CDR1 is KGHSH and CDR2 is LQKENI. The CDR3 loop spans 13 amino acids. V was clipped by 3 bases and J by 8 bases, with 11 bases between them. CDR3: CASSPAGSDIQYF. The CDR3 DNA is TGTGCCAGCTCACCGGCAGGATCGGACATTCAGTACTTC.

On this clone: Additional DNA sequences in this sample encode the identical CDR3. V gene TRBV28 combines with J gene TRBJ1-2; D unclear. Germline V gene sequence: CDR1 MDHEN, CDR2 SYDVKM. V was trimmed by 6 bases and J by 4 bases, leaving 12 bases between them. This CDR3 spans 13 amino acids. CDR3 DNA: TGTGCCAGCAGCTCGACTCAAAGCTATGGCTACACCTTC. Translating it yields CASSSTQSYGYTF.